This is a list of T cell receptor beta chains from one sample in a study of blood T cell repertoires in COVID-19. Sequenced by immunoSEQ multiplex PCR; TCRdb stores in-frame clones only, minus some. The sample includes 200,000 to 250,000 clones, approximately 86% of them seen just once. The sequencing input was peripheral blood. Every receptor here comes from a woman in her 30s who had recovered from COVID-19. Each CDR3 is given with its conserved first and last residue. The D gene is left open where the match is weak. The size of a clone is reported for some rows only, either as once, few or many, or as a class for expanded clones.

j_gene: TRBJ1-4
d_gene: TRBD1
abundance: .
v_gene: TRBV19
CDR3nt: TGTGCCAGTAGTAAGGGACAGGGGGCTAATGAAAAACTGTTTTTT
CDR3aa: CASSKGQGANEKLFF

j_gene: TRBJ2-3
d_gene: .
abundance: .
v_gene: TRBV4-3
CDR3nt: TGCGCCAGCAGCCAAGATCACGGGACAGATACGCAGTATTTT
CDR3aa: CASSQDHGTDTQYF

j_gene: TRBJ1-6
d_gene: .
abundance: .
v_gene: TRBV6-1
CDR3nt: TGTGCCAGCAGTGAAAGAGGGGGAATATATCCTTCACCCCTCCACTTT
CDR3aa: CASSERGGIYPSPLHF

j_gene: TRBJ2-7
d_gene: .
abundance: .
v_gene: TRBV5-1
CDR3nt: TGCGCCAGCAGCTTGGATTCCCTGCGGGGTTACGAGCAGTACTTC
CDR3aa: CASSLDSLRGYEQYF

j_gene: TRBJ2-2
d_gene: TRBD2
abundance: .
v_gene: TRBV7-2
CDR3nt: TGTGCCAGCAGCTGGGGGGGGTTAGGTGCCGGGGAGCTGTTTTTT
CDR3aa: CASSWGGLGAGELFF

j_gene: TRBJ1-1
d_gene: TRBD1
abundance: .
v_gene: TRBV25-1
CDR3nt: TGTGCCAGCAGTGGGCCACCATTTAGTAGGGGGCCAGCGTCGGCTTTCTTT
CDR3aa: CASSGPPFSRGPASAFF

j_gene: TRBJ1-2
d_gene: .
abundance: .
v_gene: TRBV4-2
CDR3nt: TGTGCCAGCAGCCAAGAGCTTGGGGGGGTCGGCTATGGCTACACCTTC
CDR3aa: CASSQELGGVGYGYTF

j_gene: TRBJ2-5
d_gene: TRBD2
abundance: once
v_gene: TRBV10-3
CDR3nt: TGTGCCATCAGTGTGCAGCGGGGTTCGCCTCAAGAGACCCAGTACTTC
CDR3aa: CAISVQRGSPQETQYF

j_gene: TRBJ2-6
d_gene: TRBD1
abundance: .
v_gene: TRBV5-8
CDR3nt: TGTGCCAGCAGCTCGGACAGGTTTTCCTCTGGGGCCAACGTCCTGACTTTC
CDR3aa: CASSSDRFSSGANVLTF

j_gene: TRBJ2-3
d_gene: TRBD2
abundance: .
v_gene: TRBV29-1
CDR3nt: TGCAGAGCCGGGGGGGCTGGCACAGATACGCAGTATTTT
CDR3aa: CRAGGAGTDTQYF

j_gene: TRBJ2-7
d_gene: .
abundance: few
v_gene: TRBV10-3
CDR3nt: TGTGCCATCAGTGAATCCGGCGGACAGCCCTACGAGCAGTACTTC
CDR3aa: CAISESGGQPYEQYF

j_gene: TRBJ2-5
d_gene: TRBD1
abundance: .
v_gene: TRBV7-6
CDR3nt: TGTGCCAGCAGCTCCTATGGGAGAGACAGGGAAGAGACCCAGTACTTC
CDR3aa: CASSSYGRDREETQYF

j_gene: TRBJ2-2
d_gene: TRBD2
abundance: .
v_gene: TRBV7-8
CDR3nt: TGTGCCAGCAGCTTAGCTATACTAGCGGGGGCCATTCACGCGAACACCGGGGAGCTGTTTTTT
CDR3aa: CASSLAILAGAIHANTGELFF

j_gene: TRBJ2-7
d_gene: .
abundance: .
v_gene: TRBV9
CDR3nt: TGTGCCAGCAGCCCCCAGGGCAGCTCCTACGAGCAGTACTTC
CDR3aa: CASSPQGSSYEQYF

j_gene: TRBJ1-3
d_gene: .
abundance: .
v_gene: TRBV18
CDR3nt: TGTGCCAGCTCACCCGTTCAGGGTAGAAACACCATATATTTT
CDR3aa: CASSPVQGRNTIYF

j_gene: TRBJ2-7
d_gene: .
abundance: .
v_gene: TRBV7-9
CDR3nt: TGTGCCAGCAGCTTAGTGGGGGCGGCCGGCTACGAGCAGTACTTC
CDR3aa: CASSLVGAAGYEQYF

j_gene: TRBJ2-4
d_gene: TRBD1
abundance: .
v_gene: TRBV11-3
CDR3nt: TGTGCCAGCAGCTCAAGGACAGGGGAGGACATTCAGTACTTC
CDR3aa: CASSSRTGEDIQYF

j_gene: TRBJ2-4
d_gene: TRBD2
abundance: .
v_gene: TRBV3-1/TRBV3-2
CDR3nt: TGTGCCAGCAGCGCATCACCGGGGGGGTGGGACAAAAACATTCAGTACTTC
CDR3aa: CASSASPGGWDKNIQYF

j_gene: TRBJ2-1
d_gene: .
abundance: .
v_gene: TRBV27
CDR3nt: TGTGCCAGCGCGAGGGGGGGGCATGAGCAGTTCTTC
CDR3aa: CASARGGHEQFF

j_gene: TRBJ2-1
d_gene: TRBD2
abundance: .
v_gene: TRBV9
CDR3nt: TGTGCCAGCAGCGTTAGCGGGGGACAATACAATGAGCAGTTCTTC
CDR3aa: CASSVSGGQYNEQFF

j_gene: TRBJ2-5
d_gene: TRBD2
abundance: .
v_gene: TRBV6-6
CDR3nt: TGTGCCAGCATCGGGACTACCCAAGAGACCCAGTACTTC
CDR3aa: CASIGTTQETQYF

j_gene: TRBJ2-7
d_gene: TRBD1
abundance: .
v_gene: TRBV10-3
CDR3nt: TGTGCCATCAGTGAAGGTCAGGGGGTCCCAAACGAGCAGTACTTC
CDR3aa: CAISEGQGVPNEQYF

j_gene: TRBJ1-1
d_gene: .
abundance: .
v_gene: TRBV15
CDR3nt: TGTGCCACCAGCAGAGCCTCCGGGACAAGGAGCCGGGGAGCTTTCTTT
CDR3aa: CATSRASGTRSRGAFF

j_gene: TRBJ2-3
d_gene: .
abundance: .
v_gene: TRBV18
CDR3nt: TGTGCCAGCTCGCCCCGGGGATATTCGGATACGCAGTATTTT
CDR3aa: CASSPRGYSDTQYF

j_gene: TRBJ1-6
d_gene: .
abundance: few
v_gene: TRBV7-3
CDR3nt: TGTGCCAGCAGCCTCGCGTATAATTCACCCCTCCACTTT
CDR3aa: CASSLAYNSPLHF

j_gene: TRBJ2-2
d_gene: TRBD1
abundance: .
v_gene: TRBV6-5
CDR3nt: TGTGCCAGCAGCCAAGGACAGGGGGGCACCGGGGAGCTGTTTTTT
CDR3aa: CASSQGQGGTGELFF

j_gene: TRBJ2-1
d_gene: TRBD2
abundance: .
v_gene: TRBV3-1/TRBV3-2
CDR3nt: TGTGCCAGCAGCCAAGCGGTGCGGGGGGCGTGGGATGAGCAGTTCTTC
CDR3aa: CASSQAVRGAWDEQFF

j_gene: TRBJ2-5
d_gene: .
abundance: .
v_gene: TRBV5-1
CDR3nt: TGCGCCAGCAAGGCGGGGGCCCCACAAGAGACCCAGTACTTC
CDR3aa: CASKAGAPQETQYF

j_gene: TRBJ2-7
d_gene: .
abundance: .
v_gene: TRBV11-2
CDR3nt: TGTGCCAGCAGCTTCCACGGGGACTACGAGCAGTACTTC
CDR3aa: CASSFHGDYEQYF

j_gene: TRBJ1-4
d_gene: TRBD1
abundance: .
v_gene: TRBV5-4
CDR3nt: TGTGCCAGCAGCTTGGCGAAGGGACAGGGGAATGAAAAACTGTTTTTT
CDR3aa: CASSLAKGQGNEKLFF

j_gene: TRBJ2-7
d_gene: TRBD2
abundance: .
v_gene: TRBV15
CDR3nt: TGTGCCACCAGCAGAGAGGGGGGGGTCTACGAGCAGTACTTC
CDR3aa: CATSREGGVYEQYF

j_gene: TRBJ2-2
d_gene: .
abundance: .
v_gene: TRBV11-3
CDR3nt: TGTGCCAGCAGCCTCAGGGACGGGGGCACCGGGGAGCTGTTTTTT
CDR3aa: CASSLRDGGTGELFF

j_gene: TRBJ2-3
d_gene: TRBD1
abundance: .
v_gene: TRBV9
CDR3nt: TGTGCCAGCAGTATTGGGGTGGCAGGGGGCGGCACAGATACGCAGTATTTT
CDR3aa: CASSIGVAGGGTDTQYF

j_gene: TRBJ2-3
d_gene: .
abundance: .
v_gene: TRBV7-3
CDR3nt: TGTGCCAGCAGCCAGGGCGGGGGCCCAACAGGAGATACGCAGTATTTT
CDR3aa: CASSQGGGPTGDTQYF

j_gene: TRBJ2-5
d_gene: .
abundance: .
v_gene: TRBV5-4
CDR3nt: TGTGCCAGCAGCTTGGATCAAGGGGGGGCCAGGAGAGAGACCCAGTACTTC
CDR3aa: CASSLDQGGARRETQYF

j_gene: TRBJ2-2
d_gene: TRBD1
abundance: .
v_gene: TRBV10-3
CDR3nt: TGTGCCATCAGCCCTGGACAGGGTGGGACCGGGGAGCTGTTTTTT
CDR3aa: CAISPGQGGTGELFF

j_gene: TRBJ1-1
d_gene: .
abundance: .
v_gene: TRBV4-1
CDR3nt: TGCGCCAGCAGCCAGCAGAGCCCTTTACCTCCGGGCACTGAAGCTTTCTTT
CDR3aa: CASSQQSPLPPGTEAFF

j_gene: TRBJ2-2
d_gene: .
abundance: .
v_gene: TRBV2
CDR3nt: TGTGCCAGCAGCCGTACTGAAACCGGGGAGCTGTTTTTT
CDR3aa: CASSRTETGELFF

j_gene: TRBJ1-3
d_gene: .
abundance: .
v_gene: TRBV15
CDR3nt: TGTGCCACCAGCAGAGGAGAGTCTGGAAACACCATATATTTT
CDR3aa: CATSRGESGNTIYF

j_gene: TRBJ1-3
d_gene: .
abundance: .
v_gene: TRBV7-2
CDR3nt: TGTGCCAGCAGCACGACAGCGCTGAACACCATATATTTT
CDR3aa: CASSTTALNTIYF

j_gene: TRBJ1-1
d_gene: .
abundance: .
v_gene: TRBV2
CDR3nt: TGTGCCAGTTCCCCCCGGAGTTTCGAAGCTTTCTTT
CDR3aa: CASSPRSFEAFF

j_gene: TRBJ2-1
d_gene: TRBD2
abundance: .
v_gene: TRBV6-5
CDR3nt: TGTGCCAGCGCGGCGTCGGGGGGCTACAATGAGCAGTTCTTC
CDR3aa: CASAASGGYNEQFF

j_gene: TRBJ1-3
d_gene: .
abundance: .
v_gene: TRBV6-1
CDR3nt: TGTGCCAGCAGTGAACACGGGGGAGGAAACACCATATATTTT
CDR3aa: CASSEHGGGNTIYF

j_gene: TRBJ2-1
d_gene: TRBD1
abundance: .
v_gene: TRBV27
CDR3nt: TGTGCCAGCAGTTTAGTACAGGGGGCCGGTGAGCAGTTCTTC
CDR3aa: CASSLVQGAGEQFF

j_gene: TRBJ2-2
d_gene: TRBD2
abundance: .
v_gene: TRBV9
CDR3nt: TGTGCCAGCAGCGTACGGCCGGGAGTTGTCTGGACTAGCGGATCCACCGGGGAGCTGTTTTTT
CDR3aa: CASSVRPGVVWTSGSTGELFF

j_gene: TRBJ2-7
d_gene: TRBD2
abundance: .
v_gene: TRBV11-2
CDR3nt: TGTGCCAGCAGCTTAGATCTTTCGGCTAGCGGGGGTTACGAGCAGTACTTC
CDR3aa: CASSLDLSASGGYEQYF

j_gene: TRBJ2-7
d_gene: TRBD1
abundance: .
v_gene: TRBV7-6
CDR3nt: TGTGCCAGCAGCTTAGGTGAAGGGACAGGTCTCTCCTACGAGCAGTACTTC
CDR3aa: CASSLGEGTGLSYEQYF

j_gene: TRBJ2-3
d_gene: .
abundance: .
v_gene: TRBV7-3
CDR3nt: TGTGCCAGCAGCCTCGAGACAGTCACCGGCACAGATACGCAGTATTTT
CDR3aa: CASSLETVTGTDTQYF

j_gene: TRBJ2-1
d_gene: TRBD1
abundance: .
v_gene: TRBV5-1
CDR3nt: TGCGCCAGCAGCTTGAGACAGGGGAGCAATGAGCAGTTCTTC
CDR3aa: CASSLRQGSNEQFF

j_gene: TRBJ1-6
d_gene: .
abundance: .
v_gene: TRBV5-4
CDR3nt: TGTGCCAGCAGCTTCCTACTTGATGGGGCTAGGTCACCCCTCCACTTT
CDR3aa: CASSFLLDGARSPLHF

j_gene: TRBJ1-5
d_gene: .
abundance: .
v_gene: TRBV7-6
CDR3nt: TGTGCCAGCAGCTTAGTATCTGGGGGCGATCAGCCCCAGCATTTT
CDR3aa: CASSLVSGGDQPQHF